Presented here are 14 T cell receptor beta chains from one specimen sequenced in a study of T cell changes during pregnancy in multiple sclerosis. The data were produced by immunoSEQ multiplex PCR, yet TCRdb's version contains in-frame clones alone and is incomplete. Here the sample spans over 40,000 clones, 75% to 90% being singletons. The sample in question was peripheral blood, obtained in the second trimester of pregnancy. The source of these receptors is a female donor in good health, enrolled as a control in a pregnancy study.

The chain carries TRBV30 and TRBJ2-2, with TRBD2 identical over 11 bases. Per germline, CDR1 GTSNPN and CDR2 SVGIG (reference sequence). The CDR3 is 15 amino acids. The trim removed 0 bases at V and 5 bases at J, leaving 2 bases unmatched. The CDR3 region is CAWSVLAGDTGELFF. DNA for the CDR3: TGTGCCTGGAGTGTACTAGCGGGGGATACCGGGGAGCTGTTTTTT.

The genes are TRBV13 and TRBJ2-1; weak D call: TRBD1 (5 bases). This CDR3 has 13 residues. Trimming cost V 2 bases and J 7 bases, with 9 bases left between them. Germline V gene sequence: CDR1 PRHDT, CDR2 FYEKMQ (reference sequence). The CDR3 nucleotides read TGTGCCAGCAGCTTAAGGGGCAGAAATGAGCAGTTCTTC. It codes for CASSLRGRNEQFF.

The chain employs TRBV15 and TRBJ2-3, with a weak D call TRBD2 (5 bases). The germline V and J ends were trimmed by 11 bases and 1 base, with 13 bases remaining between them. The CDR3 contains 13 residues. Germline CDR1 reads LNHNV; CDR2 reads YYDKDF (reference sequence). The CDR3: CAAEVGGTDTQYF. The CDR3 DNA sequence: TGTGCCGCCGAGGTCGGGGGCACAGATACGCAGTATTTT.

CDR3 loop: CASSGGTTPYEQYF. DNA of the CDR3: TGTGCCAGCAGCGGCGGGACTACTCCCTACGAGCAGTACTTC. The gene calls are TRBV9 and TRBJ2-7; 7 bases are a match to TRBD2. The CDR3 sequence is 14 residues long. Trimming removed 3 bases from V and 2 bases from J; junction bases left unmatched: 5. Germline V gives CDR1 SGDLS, CDR2 YYNGEE.

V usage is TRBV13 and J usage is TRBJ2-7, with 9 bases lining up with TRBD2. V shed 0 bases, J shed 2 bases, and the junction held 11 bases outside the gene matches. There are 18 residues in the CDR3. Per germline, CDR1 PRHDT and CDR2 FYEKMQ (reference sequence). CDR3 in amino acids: CASSLGGIGGRAPYEQYF. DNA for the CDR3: TGTGCCAGCAGCTTAGGGGGGATAGGCGGGAGGGCCCCCTACGAGCAGTACTTC.

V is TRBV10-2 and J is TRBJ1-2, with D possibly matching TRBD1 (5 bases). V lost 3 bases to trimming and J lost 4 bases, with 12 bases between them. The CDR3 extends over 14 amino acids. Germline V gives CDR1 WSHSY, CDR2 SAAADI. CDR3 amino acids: CASSDQTGSYGYTF. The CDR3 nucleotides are TGCGCCAGCAGTGATCAAACAGGCTCCTATGGCTACACCTTC.

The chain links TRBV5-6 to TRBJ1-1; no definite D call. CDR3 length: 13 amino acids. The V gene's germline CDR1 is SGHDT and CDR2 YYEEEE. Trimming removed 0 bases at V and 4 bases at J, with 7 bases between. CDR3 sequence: CASSLESVTEAFF. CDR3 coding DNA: TGTGCCAGCAGCTTGGAATCCGTCACTGAAGCTTTCTTT.

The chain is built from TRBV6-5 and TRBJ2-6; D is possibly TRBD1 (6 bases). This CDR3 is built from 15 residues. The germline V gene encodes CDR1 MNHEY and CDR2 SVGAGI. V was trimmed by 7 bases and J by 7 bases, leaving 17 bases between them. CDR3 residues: CASTSGQPGANVLTF. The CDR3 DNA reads TGTGCCAGCACCTCCGGACAGCCGGGAGCCAACGTCCTGACTTTC.

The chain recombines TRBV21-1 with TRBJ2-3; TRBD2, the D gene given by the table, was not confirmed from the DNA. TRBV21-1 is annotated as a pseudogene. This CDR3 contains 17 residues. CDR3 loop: CASTIGREGGNTDTQYF. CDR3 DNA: TGTGCCAGCACCATCGGGAGGGAGGGGGGTAACACAGATACGCAGTATTTT.

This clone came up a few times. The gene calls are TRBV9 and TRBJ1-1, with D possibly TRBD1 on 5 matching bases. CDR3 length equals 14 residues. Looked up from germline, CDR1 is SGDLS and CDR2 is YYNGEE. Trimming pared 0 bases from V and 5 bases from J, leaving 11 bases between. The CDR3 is CASSVAPGVTEAFF. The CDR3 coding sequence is TGTGCCAGCAGCGTAGCTCCGGGGGTGACTGAAGCTTTCTTT.

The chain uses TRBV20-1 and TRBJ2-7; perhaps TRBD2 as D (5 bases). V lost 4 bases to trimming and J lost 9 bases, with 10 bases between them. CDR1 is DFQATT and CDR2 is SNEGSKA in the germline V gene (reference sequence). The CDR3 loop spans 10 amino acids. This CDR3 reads CSATSAGQYF. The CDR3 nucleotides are TGCAGTGCTACTTCGGCGGGGCAGTACTTC.

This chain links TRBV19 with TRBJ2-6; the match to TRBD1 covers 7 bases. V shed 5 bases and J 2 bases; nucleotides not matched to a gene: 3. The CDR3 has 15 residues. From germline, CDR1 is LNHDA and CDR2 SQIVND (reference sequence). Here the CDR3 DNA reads TGTGCCAGTAGTTCCGACAGGGCTGGGGCCAACGTCCTGACTTTC. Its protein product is CASSSDRAGANVLTF.

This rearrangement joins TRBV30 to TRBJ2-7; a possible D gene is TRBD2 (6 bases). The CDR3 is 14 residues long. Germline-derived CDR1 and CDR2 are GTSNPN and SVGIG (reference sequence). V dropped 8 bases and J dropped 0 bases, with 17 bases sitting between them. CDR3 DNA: TGTGCCGCTCACGAAGGGACTTCCTCCTACGAGCAGTACTTC. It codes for CAAHEGTSSYEQYF.

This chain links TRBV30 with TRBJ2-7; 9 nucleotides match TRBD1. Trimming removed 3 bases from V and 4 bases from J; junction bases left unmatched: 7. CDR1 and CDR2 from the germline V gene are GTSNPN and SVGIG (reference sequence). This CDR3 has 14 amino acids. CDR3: CAWRPADRGYEQYF. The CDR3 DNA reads TGTGCCTGGAGGCCCGCGGACAGGGGTTACGAGCAGTACTTC.